The entry that follows covers one T cell receptor beta chain sequence. Its antigen is not known. The V and J ends lost 7 bases and 7 bases respectively, with 14 bases between them. Germline V gene lookup returns CDR1 SNHLY and CDR2 FYNNEI. CDR3 length: 14 residues. Genomic DNA templated the TCR beta VDJ and CDR3 profiling. TCRdb re-derived calls from the reads in MiXCR, one entry per CDR3 protein. The sample yields around 200,000 distinct CDR3 sequences, 45% to 60% seen once. These data are taken from a study of CD8+CD57+ T cells in acquired aplastic anemia. Study-wide findings and caveats: Patients and controls shared 25 to 30 CD8+ CDR3 sequences, which appeared highly expressed in patients and within their immunodominant clones.

Before being chosen for sequencing, patients had shown CD8+CD57+ cell expansion by flow cytometry. Therapy had not been given to patients before blood sampling. Material for sequencing was sorted CD4+, CD8+, or CD8+CD57+ T cells (not recorded which) from PBMCs. This TCR was recovered from a human donor with aplastic anemia. The V and J genes are TRBV2 and TRBJ1-6; D remains ambiguous. The CDR3 nucleotides are TGTGCCAGCAAGGGCCAGAGACTCAATTCACCCCTCCACTTT. Protein: CASKGQRLNSPLHF.